Each of the 17 T cell receptor beta chains below was sequenced from the same sample in a study of T cells in localized non-small cell lung cancer. Sequenced by immunoSEQ multiplex PCR; TCRdb stores in-frame clones only, minus some. The sample lists about 82,000 clones, less than 85% occurring once. This material consisted of PBMCs, taken before any cancer treatment. These receptors originate from a man aged 35-75 years with stage II squamous cell lung carcinoma.

The CDR3 is CASSLEVNTGELFF. DNA of the CDR3: TGTGCCAGCAGCTTAGAGGTGAACACCGGGGAGCTGTTTTTT. The chain couples TRBV7-6 to TRBJ2-2; D gene ambiguous. Germline loops: CDR1 SGHVS, CDR2 FNYEAQ. The V and J ends lost 1 base and 1 base respectively, with 4 bases between them. This CDR3 spans 14 amino acids. The entire variable domain, with the rest obtained from reference TRBV7-6 and TRBJ2-2, is as follows: GAGVSQSPRYKVTKRGQDVALRCDPISGHVSLYWYRQALGQGPEFLTYFNYEAQQDKSGLPNDRFSAERPEGSISTLTIQRTEQRDSAMYRCASSLEVNTGELFFGEGSRLTVL.

The chain has TRBV4-2 and TRBJ2-3; D uncertain. This CDR3 spans 11 amino acids. V lost 7 bases and J lost 6, with 8 bases in between. Germline-derived CDR1 and CDR2 are LGHNA and YNFKEQ. CDR3 DNA sequence: TGTGCCAGCATTATTAGGGATACGCAGTATTTT. It encodes CASIIRDTQYF.

The J gene is TRBJ2-1, the V gene TRBV11-3; TRBD2 is a possible D gene (5 bases). V lost 5 bases and J lost 0, with 17 bases in between. The CDR3 has 17 amino acids. Germline CDR1 is SGHNT and CDR2 is YENEEA. The CDR3 DNA reads TGTGCCAGCAGCCCAGGTCGGGGTGTAAGCTCCTACAATGAGCAGTTCTTC. It specifies CASSPGRGVSSYNEQFF. The full variable domain, rest sourced from reference TRBV11-3 and TRBJ2-1, is EAGVVQSPRYKIIEKKQPVAFWCNPISGHNTLYWYLQNLGQGPELLIRYENEEAVDDSQLPKDRFSAERLKGVDSTLKIQPAELGDSAVYLCASSPGRGVSSYNEQFFGPGTRLTVL.

Many counts were recorded for this clone. This sequence joins TRBV27 and TRBJ2-3; D is perhaps TRBD2 (5 bases). The germline V gene encodes CDR1 MNHEY and CDR2 SMNVEV (reference sequence). The CDR3 has 13 amino acids. V dropped 8 bases and J dropped 4 bases, with 13 bases sitting between them. CDR3 nucleotides: TGTGCCAGCGGCACTAGGATCGCAGATACGCAGTATTTT. Protein: CASGTRIADTQYF.

This chain connects TRBV7-3 to TRBJ2-6; the D gene is possibly TRBD2 (5 bases). V dropped 5 bases and J dropped 4 bases, with 18 bases sitting between them. This CDR3 has 17 amino acids. The V gene's germline CDR1 is SGHTA and CDR2 FQGTGA. CDR3 amino acids: CASSPGSARPGANVLTF. In DNA, the CDR3 is TGTGCCAGCAGCCCTGGGAGCGCCCGTCCCGGGGCCAACGTCCTGACTTTC.

This chain's CDR3 is CASSQDRGDGYTF. The CDR3 nucleotides are TGTGCCAGCAGTCAGGACAGGGGCGATGGCTACACCTTC. This sequence joins TRBV6-6 and TRBJ1-2; 9 bases fit TRBD1. V shed 5 bases, J shed 6 bases, and the junction held 4 bases outside the gene matches. The CDR3 contains 13 residues. Germline CDR1 is MNHNY and CDR2 is SVGAGI (reference sequence).

The chain uses TRBV29-1 and TRBJ1-2; the match to TRBD1 covers 7 bases. Per the germline V gene, CDR1 is SQVTM and CDR2 is ANQGSEA. This CDR3 region has 12 residues. V dropped 6 bases and J dropped 2; count of bases not matched to a gene: 3. CDR3 nucleotides: TGCAGCGTGAAGACAGGGAACTATGGCTACACCTTC. It is translated as CSVKTGNYGYTF.

CDR3 DNA sequence: TGTGCCAGCAGTCCGGGGGCAGATACGCAGTATTTT. It yields the protein CASSPGADTQYF. This chain connects TRBV25-1 to TRBJ2-3; D might be TRBD2 (6 bases). V lost 5 bases to trimming and J lost 4 bases, with 7 bases between them. CDR3 length: 12 amino acids. Germline assignment: CDR1 MGHDK and CDR2 SYGVNS.

V usage is TRBV7-3 and J usage is TRBJ2-2; D ambiguous. Per the germline V gene, CDR1 is SGHTA and CDR2 is FQGTGA. This CDR3 comprises 14 residues. V lost 0 bases to trimming and J lost 6 bases, with 8 bases between them. CDR3 sequence reads: CASSLTGVAGELFF. Here the CDR3 DNA reads TGTGCCAGCAGCTTAACGGGCGTGGCCGGGGAGCTGTTTTTT.

This clone was detected only a few times. The V gene is TRBV29-1, the J gene TRBJ2-7; D tentatively reads TRBD1 or TRBD2 (5 bases each). The V end lost 6 bases, the J end lost 0 bases, and 18 bases lay between the germline ends. Germline CDR1 and CDR2: SQVTM and ANQGSEA. The CDR3 consists of 15 residues. For the CDR3, the DNA is TGCAGCGTAGGGGCTTGGAAACGGGGCTCCTACGAGCAGTACTTC. Its translation is CSVGAWKRGSYEQYF.

The chain uses TRBV4-1 and TRBJ1-5, with D possibly being TRBD1 (5 bases). This CDR3 region has 15 residues. CDR1 is MGHRA, CDR2 YSYEKL, per germline. V was cut by 0 bases and J by 5 bases, with 11 bases left in between. The CDR3: CASSQDSGPYQPQHF. In DNA, the CDR3 is TGCGCCAGCAGCCAAGACTCGGGACCCTATCAGCCCCAGCATTTT.

The chain has TRBV7-2 and TRBJ1-2; D is unclear. The germline V gene encodes CDR1 SGHTA and CDR2 FQGNSA. The V and J ends lost 5 bases and 8 bases respectively, with 12 bases between them. There are 12 residues in the CDR3. The CDR3 region has the DNA TGTGCCAGCAGCCCGGCGGTGAAGGGCTACACCTTC. As protein: CASSPAVKGYTF.

The chain links TRBV5-4 to TRBJ1-1; 7 nucleotides match TRBD1. Per germline, CDR1 SGHNT and CDR2 YYREEE (reference sequence). Trimming cost V 5 bases and J 8 bases; bases outside gene matches: 9. The CDR3 loop spans 13 amino acids. CDR3 nucleotides: TGTGCCAGCAGTCATGGACAGGCCCCGGAAGCTTTCTTT. Its translation is CASSHGQAPEAFF. Using reference TRBV5-4 and TRBJ1-1 for the parts outside the CDR3, the full variable domain is ETGVTQSPTHLIKTRGQQVTLRCSSQSGHNTVSWYQQALGQGPQFIFQYYREEENGRGNFPPRFSGLQFPNYSSELNVNALELDDSALYLCASSHGQAPEAFFGQGTRLTVV.

V is TRBV2 and J is TRBJ1-2; D ambiguous. Trimming stripped 6 bases from V and 1 base from J, with 18 bases between. Germline V gene sequence: CDR1 SNHLY, CDR2 FYNNEI. The CDR3 runs to 16 residues. The CDR3 is CASSVQSVAFNYGYTF. Here the CDR3 DNA reads TGTGCCAGCAGCGTCCAATCGGTGGCTTTTAACTATGGCTACACCTTC. The whole variable domain, remainder taken from reference TRBV2 and TRBJ1-2, is EPEVTQTPSHQVTQMGQEVILRCVPISNHLYFYWYRQILGQKVEFLVSFYNNEISEKSEIFDDQFSVERPDGSNFTLKIRSTKLEDSAMYFCASSVQSVAFNYGYTFGSGTRLTVV.

The chain couples TRBV28 to TRBJ1-1; 10 bases are a match to TRBD1. Per the germline V gene, CDR1 is MDHEN and CDR2 is SYDVKM. The CDR3 covers 16 residues. V dropped 1 base and J dropped 2; count of bases not matched to a gene: 4. CDR3 loop: CASSLFGDRGNTEAFF. The CDR3 DNA sequence: TGTGCCAGCAGTTTATTCGGGGACAGGGGAAACACTGAAGCTTTCTTT.

This clone appeared a few times. The chain carries TRBV6-6 and TRBJ1-6; the D is unclear. Trimming stripped 5 bases from V and 11 bases from J, with 13 bases between. The CDR3 contains 13 residues. Germline V lookup: CDR1 MNHNY, CDR2 SVGAGI (reference sequence). Written as DNA, the CDR3 is TGTGCCAGCAGTCCACGCGGTGGGGCACCCCTCCACTTT. It codes for CASSPRGGAPLHF.

This clone was observed many times. The CDR3 DNA follows: TGTGCCAGTATGGGGACAGGGAGTGGAAAACTGTTTTTT. Translation: CASMGTGSGKLFF. This chain connects TRBV19 to TRBJ1-4; 9 nucleotides align to TRBD1. The CDR3 spans 13 residues. Losses at the gene ends were 7 bases for V and 10 bases for J; bases not matched to a gene: 7. Germline loops: CDR1 LNHDA, CDR2 SQIVND (reference sequence).